This section outlines one TCR beta chain sequence together with its context. This entry comes from a study of blood T cell repertoires in COVID-19. Overall study context: The United States, Italy and Spain provided the acute and convalescent COVID-19 samples. From T cells, B-cell-depleted T cells, or PBMCs came the material, which was cDNA or gDNA.

CDR1 is SGHAT, CDR2 FQNNGV, per germline. Trimming pared 8 bases from V and 3 bases from J, leaving 15 bases between. The CDR3 totals 14 residues. Original data processing: Using reference gene primer amplification, nucleated cell counts were estimated. The protocol was immunoSEQ multiplex PCR, while the TCRdb copy is restricted to in-frame clones and leaves out a portion. The V and J calls and the clone size are those of that table, but D and trimming were determined from the DNA. Here the sample spans 150,000 or so clones, over 80% being singletons. The sequenced sample was peripheral blood. The TCR was taken from an elderly man with acute or convalescent COVID-19. This rearrangement joins TRBV11-2 to TRBJ2-3, with D unresolved. The CDR3 nucleotides read TGTGCCAGCCAATCAGCGTCAGCAACAGATACGCAGTATTTT. Its protein is CASQSASATDTQYF.